This T cell receptor beta chain was profiled in a study of T-cell reconstitution after alpha-beta-depleted transplantation in children. This clonotype was counted between two and nine times. Molecular barcoding with unique molecular identifiers was used for the TCRbeta library. MiXCR was run by TCRdb on the PCR reads, yielding one entry per CDR3 protein. The repertoire has 450,000 to 600,000 distinct CDR3 sequences, 15% to 20% of them found once; the top ten carry more than 2.5%. This CDR3 comprises 13 residues. V dropped 3 bases and J dropped 8; count of bases not matched to a gene: 7. Germline V CDR1 and CDR2: SQVTM, ANQGSEA.

The TCR was taken from a human donor who donated a stem cell graft to a child with acute lymphoblastic leukemia. Material: PBMCs from the stem cell graft donor, obtained from the stem cell graft. The V gene is TRBV29-1, the J gene TRBJ1-2, with 9 bases that match TRBD1. CDR3 sequence: CSVDGTGFLGYTF. CDR3 nucleotides: TGCAGCGTTGACGGGACAGGGTTTTTGGGCTACACCTTC.